The next 20 T cell receptor beta chains were all read from a single sample in a study of blood T cells in healthy people across ages. Alongside a J-beta primer mix, a sample-barcoded 5' primer served in a second PCR lasting about 7 to 11 cycles. TCRdb processed the 5' RACE reads anew with MiXCR; each CDR3 protein has one entry. The data contain about 770,000 distinct CDR3 sequences, around two fifths of them singletons. The material sequenced was blood. The receptors shown here come from a man in his 60s in good health.

This clonotype showed up just a few times. This CDR3 reads CASTYHPETGDIGETQYF. DNA for the CDR3: TGTGCCAGCACCTACCACCCCGAGACAGGGGATATTGGAGAGACCCAGTACTTC. The genes are TRBV6-2 or TRBV6-3 and TRBJ2-5; 8 bases agree with TRBD1. The CDR3 extends over 18 amino acids. Losses at the gene ends were 7 bases for V and 4 bases for J; bases not matched to a gene: 20. The germline gives CDR1 MNHEY, CDR2 SVGEGT.

This clonotype came up a few times. The chain uses TRBV14 and TRBJ1-1; TRBD1 aligns across 8 bases. Trimming cost V 4 bases and J 3 bases; bases outside gene matches: 4. Per germline, CDR1 SGHDN and CDR2 FVKESK. This CDR3 is 14 amino acids long. The CDR3 DNA reads as TGTGCCAGCAGCCGTCGACAGGGGTACACTGAAGCTTTCTTT. It specifies CASSRRQGYTEAFF. The entire variable domain, with the rest obtained from reference TRBV14 and TRBJ1-1, is as follows: EAGVTQFPSHSVIEKGQTVTLRCDPISGHDNLYWYRRVMGKEIKFLLHFVKESKQDESGMPNNRFLAERTGGTYSTLKVQPAELEDSGVYFCASSRRQGYTEAFFGQGTRLTVV.

This clonotype appeared a few times. The CDR3 nucleotides are TGTGCCAGCAGTTCCTCCGGGACAGGGAAATACGAGCAGTACTTC. Translated, it gives CASSSSGTGKYEQYF. V is TRBV28 and J is TRBJ2-7, with 9 bases aligning to TRBD1. The CDR3 has 15 residues. Germline V gene lookup returns CDR1 MDHEN and CDR2 SYDVKM. The J segment lost 4 bases and the V segment lost 4 bases, leaving 8 bases of the junction unmatched.

This clonotype has a handful of counts. The rearrangement links TRBV6-1 to TRBJ1-5; maybe TRBD1 (5 bases). Deletions cut 1 base from V and 2 bases from J, with 9 bases between. Germline V gene lookup returns CDR1 MNHNS and CDR2 SASEGT. The CDR3 loop spans 15 amino acids. In DNA, the CDR3 is TGTGCCAGCAGTGAAGGGGGGACTGGCAATCAGCCCCAGCATTTT. This encodes CASSEGGTGNQPQHF.

This chain connects TRBV7-9 to TRBJ1-1, with 7 positions matching TRBD1. CDR3 length: 15 residues. V was pared by 0 bases and J by 6 bases, with 7 bases of the junction left unmatched. Looked up from germline, CDR1 is SEHNR and CDR2 is FQNEAQ (reference sequence). The CDR3 here is CASSLAGTADSEAFF. The CDR3 coding sequence is TGTGCCAGCAGCTTAGCTGGGACAGCGGATTCTGAAGCTTTCTTT.

The gene calls are TRBV7-9 and TRBJ2-3; D may be TRBD1 or TRBD2 (5 bases each). There are 12 residues in the CDR3. Germline CDR1 and CDR2: SEHNR and FQNEAQ (reference sequence). The ends were cut back, 10 bases at V and 4 bases at J, with 12 bases in the middle. CDR3 in DNA: TGTGCCACCCTTGGGACGGCAGATACGCAGTATTTT. Translated, it gives CATLGTADTQYF. Combining the CDR3 with reference TRBV7-9 and TRBJ2-3 gives the whole variable domain DTGVSQNPRHKITKRGQNVTFRCDPISEHNRLYWYRQTLGQGPEFLTYFQNEAQLEKSRLLSDRFSAERPKGSFSTLEIQRTEQGDSAMYLCATLGTADTQYFGPGTRLTVL.

The sample holds one count of this clonotype. This chain links TRBV6-6 with TRBJ1-2; the match to TRBD1 covers 10 bases. The CDR3 has 13 amino acids. The germline V gene has CDR1 MNHNY and CDR2 SVGAGI (reference sequence). V trimming: 10 bases; J trimming: 3 bases; junction bases outside the gene matches: 5. CDR3 DNA: TGTGCCACAGACAGGGGGCTAGACTATGGCTACACCTTC. It encodes CATDRGLDYGYTF.

In this sample, this clonotype turned up once. The chain carries TRBV6-6 and TRBJ1-1; the D gene is possibly TRBD1 (5 bases). The V end lost 6 bases, the J end lost 1 base, and 15 bases lay between the germline ends. The CDR3 sequence is 15 residues long. CDR1 and CDR2 from the germline V gene are MNHNY and SVGAGI (reference sequence). CDR3 residues: CASRPNPTANTEAFF. The CDR3 nucleotides read TGTGCCAGCAGGCCGAACCCGACAGCGAACACTGAAGCTTTCTTT.

J is TRBJ1-1 and V is TRBV5-1; D remains unclear. The V end lost 1 base, the J end lost 3 bases, and 10 bases lay between the germline ends. Per the germline V gene, CDR1 is SGHRS and CDR2 is YFSETQ. The CDR3 runs to 14 residues. CDR3 nucleotide sequence: TGCGCCAGCAGCTTGATAGGTTCGGACACTGAAGCTTTCTTT. Translated: CASSLIGSDTEAFF.

CDR3 nucleotide sequence: TGTGCCAGCAGCCAAGTTGGAAGGGGCTTTTACAATGAGCAGTTCTTC. Protein sequence: CASSQVGRGFYNEQFF. The chain couples TRBV3-1 to TRBJ2-1; the D gene is possibly TRBD1 (5 bases). The germline CDR1 and CDR2 sequences are LGHDT and YNNKEL (reference sequence). Trimming removed 1 base from V and 4 bases from J, with 14 bases in between. This CDR3 contains 16 residues.

This clonotype was detected ten times or more. The genes are TRBV7-8 and TRBJ2-1; 14 nucleotides match TRBD2. The germline V gene encodes CDR1 SGHVS and CDR2 FQNEAQ. The length of the CDR3 is 16 residues. Unmatched junction bases numbered 3, after V lost 4 bases and J lost 4 bases. The CDR3 region has the DNA TGTGCCAGCAGCTCCGGGACTAGCGGGGGATACAATGAGCAGTTCTTC. This translates into CASSSGTSGGYNEQFF.

The genes are TRBV29-1 and TRBJ2-3; the D gene could be TRBD1 or TRBD2 (5 bases each). Germline CDR1 and CDR2: SQVTM and ANQGSEA. The ends were cut back, 3 bases at V and 2 bases at J, with 9 bases in the middle. This CDR3 contains 13 residues. CDR3 sequence (DNA): TGCAGCGTTGACGGGGCTACCACAGATACGCAGTATTTT. The encoded protein is CSVDGATTDTQYF.

V usage is TRBV7-9 and J usage is TRBJ2-1; 8 bases line up with TRBD2. V lost 1 base, J lost 10 bases, and 9 bases stayed unmatched. Germline CDR1 reads SEHNR; CDR2 reads FQNEAQ (reference sequence). This CDR3 comprises 15 residues. DNA of the CDR3: TGTGCCAGCAGCTTAGGTCGGGGGGGACCTGGGGAGCAGTTCTTC. Its translation is CASSLGRGGPGEQFF.

The chain carries TRBV7-2 and TRBJ1-6; no definite D call. The V and J ends lost 2 bases and 1 base respectively, with 21 bases between them. The CDR3 covers 20 residues. Germline V gives CDR1 SGHTA, CDR2 FQGNSA. In nucleotides, the CDR3 is TGTGCCAGCAGCTTATTGGGTGGCAGAGGCCCCGCGTCCTATAATTCACCCCTCCACTTT. The encoded protein is CASSLLGGRGPASYNSPLHF.

The chain uses TRBV12-3 or TRBV12-4 and TRBJ2-1; possible D gene TRBD1, 6 bases. The CDR3 length is 18 residues. V dropped 4 bases and J dropped 7 bases, with 26 bases sitting between them. The CDR3 protein is CASSSPRPPVRGRNEQFF. The CDR3 DNA reads TGTGCCAGCAGTTCCCCGAGGCCGCCGGTCAGGGGACGGAATGAGCAGTTCTTC.

The chain carries TRBV4-1 and TRBJ2-3, with D perhaps given as TRBD1 or TRBD2 (5 bases each). Germline V CDR1 and CDR2: MGHRA, YSYEKL. CDR3 length equals 13 residues. Trimming shortened V by 5 bases and J by 5 bases, and 11 bases separated the two germline ends. The DNA for the CDR3 is TGCGCCAGCAGCATCCCGGGGCAAGATACGCAGTATTTT. Translation gives CASSIPGQDTQYF.

A note on this clonotype: A much larger clone differs by one base, so this may be a read error. The J gene is TRBJ2-7, the V gene TRBV7-2, with D unclear. Germline loops: CDR1 SGHTA, CDR2 FQGNSA. This CDR3 is 12 amino acids long. Trimming removed 7 bases from V and 1 base from J, with 8 bases in between. Here the CDR3 reads CASNSNSYEQYF. For the CDR3, the DNA is TGTGCCAGCAATTCTAATTCCTACGAGCAGTACTTC.

The rearrangement links TRBV2 to TRBJ1-2; D gene unclear. The germline CDR1 and CDR2 sequences are SNHLY and FYNNEI. This CDR3 region has 12 residues. The V end lost 3 bases, the J end lost 7 bases, and 9 bases lay between the germline ends. This CDR3 is CASSDHIRGYTF. The CDR3 coding sequence is TGTGCCAGCAGTGATCATATCCGTGGCTACACCTTC.

The rearrangement joins TRBV18 to TRBJ2-4; possibly TRBD1 for D (6 bases). V lost 4 bases and J 13 bases, leaving 14 bases between the germline ends. The CDR3 sequence is 12 residues long. Germline V gives CDR1 KGHSH, CDR2 LQKENI. CDR3 DNA: TGTGCCAGCTCACTATACAGGGCCGGGCAGTACTTC. Its protein is CASSLYRAGQYF.

The chain carries TRBV7-2 and TRBJ1-2, with TRBD1 as a possible D gene (6 bases). Germline CDR1 is SGHTA and CDR2 is FQGNSA. Trimming shortened V by 5 bases and J by 7 bases, and 20 bases separated the two germline ends. CDR3 length: 15 residues. CDR3 coding DNA: TGTGCCAGCAGCGAGCGAACAGGGCCTTTGACTGGCTACACCTTC. Translated: CASSERTGPLTGYTF.